Each of the 30 T cell receptor beta chains below was sequenced from the same sample in a study of T cell responses to AZD1222 COVID-19 vaccine (dated by TCRdb to about 2021). Per the publication, the time point label means: about 28 days (+/-7) after the second vaccine dose. The library was made by the immunoSEQ multiplex PCR assay. This immuneACCESS table, as held by TCRdb, lists in-frame sequences with V and J called but not all clones. Of the missing ones, under half trace to an unresolved V gene in checked studies; the others have no known cause. This sample has about 120,000 clones in its table, and about 90% of those were observed once. The top ten clones comprise about 1.6% of the sample. The starting material was peripheral blood, obtained 28 days after the second AZD1222 dose. The origin of the receptors is an adult who received the AZD1222 COVID-19 vaccine.

This clone has a handful of counts. The chain uses TRBV7-2 and TRBJ2-1, with D unresolved. The CDR3 spans 12 residues. Germline V gives CDR1 SGHTA, CDR2 FQGNSA. Trimming took 5 bases from V and 8 from J, leaving 10 bases between them. CDR3 bases: TGTGCCAGCAGCCCTAGACCATATGAGCAGTTCTTC. Protein sequence: CASSPRPYEQFF.

The chain couples TRBV20-1 to TRBJ2-5; tentative D call: TRBD1 (6 bases). CDR1 and CDR2 (germline): DFQATT, SNEGSKA (reference sequence). V lost 3 bases, J lost 2 bases, and 13 bases lay in between. The CDR3 is made up of 14 amino acids. CDR3 sequence reads: CSASTGTNQETQYF. The CDR3 DNA reads TGCAGTGCTAGTACCGGGACAAATCAAGAGACCCAGTACTTC.

The V gene is TRBV10-3, the J gene TRBJ2-3, with D unresolved. Per the germline V gene, CDR1 is ENHRY and CDR2 is SYGVKD. The germline V and J ends were trimmed by 4 bases and 2 bases, with 10 bases remaining between them. The CDR3 is 14 residues long. CDR3 nucleotide sequence: TGTGCCATCAGTGCCGCGGAGAACACAGATACGCAGTATTTT. The encoded protein is CAISAAENTDTQYF.

The rearrangement uses TRBV2 and TRBJ2-1; D remains ambiguous. The germline V gene encodes CDR1 SNHLY and CDR2 FYNNEI. This CDR3 contains 14 residues. V lost 8 bases, J lost 0 bases, and 11 bases lay in between. The CDR3 DNA follows: TGTGCCAGCGAGAGGATAAGCTCCTACAATGAGCAGTTCTTC. This gives the protein CASERISSYNEQFF.

The chain couples TRBV6-5 to TRBJ2-1; TRBD1 matches 8 bases. Per germline, CDR1 MNHEY and CDR2 SVGAGI. Trimming cost V 0 bases and J 6 bases; bases outside gene matches: 1. This CDR3 spans 14 amino acids. The CDR3 DNA sequence: TGTGCCAGCAGTTACTCCACAGGGGGCAATGAGCAGTTCTTC. Translated, it gives CASSYSTGGNEQFF.

The V and J genes are TRBV18 and TRBJ1-1; tentatively, D is TRBD1 (6 bases). The CDR3 has 14 residues. Germline values: CDR1 KGHSH, CDR2 LQKENI. Trimming removed 0 bases at V and 3 bases at J, with 8 bases between. DNA of the CDR3: TGTGCCAGCTCACCACCACACAGGGACACTGAAGCTTTCTTT. Amino acids: CASSPPHRDTEAFF.

The chain carries TRBV5-1 and TRBJ2-5; D gene unclear. The CDR3 loop spans 15 amino acids. Germline CDR1 and CDR2: SGHRS and YFSETQ. V dropped 0 bases and J dropped 0 bases, with 9 bases sitting between them. The CDR3 sequence is CASSLVPEYQETQYF. The CDR3 DNA is TGCGCCAGCAGCTTGGTACCGGAGTACCAAGAGACCCAGTACTTC.

The rearrangement uses TRBV15 and TRBJ2-1; D call uncertain. Germline lookup yields CDR1 LNHNV and CDR2 YYDKDF (reference sequence). V gave up 3 bases and J gave up 4 bases, with 1 base separating them. CDR3 length: 11 residues. DNA of the CDR3: TGTGCCACCAGCAGTTACAATGAGCAGTTCTTC. Translating gives CATSSYNEQFF. The whole variable domain, remainder taken from reference TRBV15 and TRBJ2-1, is DAMVIQNPRYQVTQFGKPVTLSCSQTLNHNVMYWYQQKSSQAPKLLFHYYDKDFNNEADTPDNFQSRRPNTSFCFLDIRSPGLGDTAMYLCATSSYNEQFFGPGTRLTVL.

This chain uses TRBV27 with TRBJ1-5, with D perhaps TRBD1 (5 bases). With 1 base removed from V and 7 bases from J, the gap between germline ends came to 14 bases. Germline CDR1 is MNHEY and CDR2 is SMNVEV (reference sequence). CDR3 length: 15 residues. CDR3 DNA sequence: TGTGCCAGCAGTTTATGGGCCACAGGAGGGCAGCCCCAGCATTTT. Its protein product is CASSLWATGGQPQHF.

The chain uses TRBV28 and TRBJ1-6; the match to TRBD1 covers 8 bases. CDR3 length: 14 residues. CDR1 is MDHEN and CDR2 is SYDVKM in the germline V gene. The V gene end was trimmed by 3 bases and the J gene end by 9 bases; junction bases not matched to a gene: 4. The CDR3 coding sequence is TGTGCCAGCAGTTTTGGGGACAGGACTTCACCCCTCCACTTT. Protein product: CASSFGDRTSPLHF. Complete variable domain (other parts from reference TRBV28 and TRBJ1-6): DVKVTQSSRYLVKRTGEKVFLECVQDMDHENMFWYRQDPGLGLRLIYFSYDVKMKEKGDIPEGYSVSREKKERFSLILESASTNQTSMYLCASSFGDRTSPLHFGNGTRLTVT.

The chain uses TRBV27 and TRBJ2-7; D ambiguous. CDR1 MNHEY and CDR2 SMNVEV come from the germline V gene (reference sequence). The CDR3 extends over 13 amino acids. V lost 6 bases, J lost 5 bases, and 14 bases lay in between. The CDR3 DNA is TGTGCCAGCAGAGATTCCCCTCTCAACGAGCAGTACTTC. Amino acid sequence: CASRDSPLNEQYF.

This chain connects TRBV11-1 to TRBJ2-3; TRBD2 aligns across 9 bases. The CDR3 runs to 15 residues. The trim removed 3 bases at V and 4 bases at J, leaving 5 bases unmatched. CDR1 and CDR2 from the germline V gene are SGHAT and FQDESV (reference sequence). In nucleotides, the CDR3 is TGTGCCAGCAGCTTGTCACGACTAGCGGCAGATACGCAGTATTTT. This gives the protein CASSLSRLAADTQYF.

J is TRBJ2-5 and V is TRBV30, with D hard to call. Trimming shortened V by 1 base and J by 1 base, and 4 bases separated the two germline ends. Per the germline V gene, CDR1 is GTSNPN and CDR2 is SVGIG (reference sequence). The CDR3 is made up of 12 amino acids. In DNA, the CDR3 is TGTGCCTGGAGTGAGGCCCAAGAGACCCAGTACTTC. This sequence encodes CAWSEAQETQYF.

This chain uses TRBV19 with TRBJ1-1, with D possibly being TRBD1 (6 bases). The CDR3 is 13 residues long. Germline V gives CDR1 LNHDA, CDR2 SQIVND (reference sequence). V lost 11 bases to trimming and J lost 6 bases, with 19 bases between them. DNA for the CDR3: TGTGCCGGCTCAAAAGGGGGGGCGGCTGAAGCTTTCTTT. Translating gives CAGSKGGAAEAFF.

V usage is TRBV5-6 and J usage is TRBJ1-4, with 7 bases lining up with TRBD1. CDR3 size: 13 residues. Per germline, CDR1 SGHDT and CDR2 YYEEEE. The J segment lost 11 bases and the V segment lost 2 bases, leaving 6 bases of the junction unmatched. CDR3 sequence (DNA): TGTGCCAGCAGCTTAACCTCCAGGGGGAAACTGTTTTTT. Residues: CASSLTSRGKLFF.

This CDR3 reads CSVGTGNSYEQYF. The DNA for the CDR3 is TGCAGCGTAGGGACAGGGAACTCCTACGAGCAGTACTTC. This sequence joins TRBV29-1 and TRBJ2-7; TRBD1 matches at 9 bases. Germline CDR1 reads SQVTM; CDR2 reads ANQGSEA. The CDR3 is 13 amino acids. Unmatched junction bases numbered 3, after V lost 6 bases and J lost 0 bases.

Only a few counts were recorded for this clone. This rearrangement joins TRBV15 to TRBJ2-7; either TRBD1 or TRBD2 may supply D (6 bases each). The CDR3 sequence is 16 residues long. The V and J ends lost 5 bases and 1 base respectively, with 18 bases between them. The germline CDR1 and CDR2 sequences are LNHNV and YYDKDF (reference sequence). In DNA form, the CDR3 reads TGTGCCACCAGCTGGGAGGTAGGGGGGTGGTCCTACGAGCAGTACTTC. It translates to CATSWEVGGWSYEQYF.

The gene calls are TRBV2 and TRBJ2-7; 8 bases are a match to TRBD2. This CDR3 has 15 residues. The germline CDR1 and CDR2 sequences are SNHLY and FYNNEI. V lost 0 bases to trimming and J lost 7 bases; unmatched junction nucleotides: 8. CDR3 nucleotides: TGTGCCAGCAGTGAAGCCCCCCCGGGGGGGAATGAGCAGTACTTC. It is translated as CASSEAPPGGNEQYF.

The CDR3 DNA reads TGTGCCAGTAGTCCGGGAACCTTGGGTGGCTACACCTTC. Translating it yields CASSPGTLGGYTF. The gene calls are TRBV19 and TRBJ1-2; no firm D call. The CDR3 runs 13 residues. Germline loops: CDR1 LNHDA, CDR2 SQIVND (reference sequence). V dropped 5 bases and J dropped 7 bases, with 14 bases sitting between them.

This chain joins TRBV30 and TRBJ1-2; D may be TRBD1 (5 bases). Germline V CDR1 and CDR2: GTSNPN, SVGIG (reference sequence). This CDR3 has 13 amino acids. The V end lost 4 bases, the J end lost 5 bases, and 14 bases lay between the germline ends. The CDR3 region has the DNA TGTGCCTGGACCCTCCAGGGAACTTATGGCTACACCTTC. It translates to CAWTLQGTYGYTF.

The V call is TRBV25-1, the J call TRBJ1-1; D not certain. CDR3 length: 13 amino acids. V was clipped by 5 bases and J by 0 bases, with 7 bases between them. Germline V gene sequence: CDR1 MGHDK, CDR2 SYGVNS. CDR3 sequence reads: CASSQPMNTEAFF. The CDR3 DNA is TGTGCCAGCAGTCAACCCATGAACACTGAAGCTTTCTTT.

The chain carries TRBV10-1 and TRBJ2-7; TRBD1 or TRBD2 may be the D gene (5 bases each). This CDR3 is 13 amino acids long. The V and J ends lost 6 bases and 3 bases respectively, with 12 bases between them. Germline values: CDR1 WNHNN, CDR2 SYGVQD (reference sequence). Here the CDR3 DNA reads TGCGCCAGCAGCCCGGGACGGAGCTACGAGCAGTACTTC. Translated: CASSPGRSYEQYF.

The chain carries TRBV28 and TRBJ1-2; D call uncertain. Trimming cost V 4 bases and J 7 bases, with 7 bases left between them. The CDR3 runs 11 residues. Germline values: CDR1 MDHEN, CDR2 SYDVKM. The CDR3 region is CASSSSGGYTF. As DNA, the CDR3 is TGTGCCAGCAGTTCCTCGGGTGGCTACACCTTC.

The gene calls are TRBV4-2 and TRBJ1-4; 7 bases fit TRBD1. The CDR3 covers 15 residues. Trimming removed 0 bases from V and 8 bases from J; junction bases left unmatched: 6. Germline values: CDR1 LGHNA, CDR2 YNFKEQ. The CDR3 region has the DNA TGTGCCAGCAGCCAAGATAAGGCAGGGGGGGAAAAACTGTTTTTT. This sequence encodes CASSQDKAGGEKLFF.

This clone appeared once. The CDR3: CASSPLVSSGTETQYF. Here the CDR3 DNA reads TGTGCCAGCAGCCCCTTAGTTTCTAGCGGGACAGAGACCCAGTACTTC. The V gene is TRBV7-2, the J gene TRBJ2-5; 9 bases are a match to TRBD2. Germline loops: CDR1 SGHTA, CDR2 FQGNSA. The CDR3 is 16 residues long. Trimming removed 5 bases from V and 4 bases from J; junction bases left unmatched: 11.

The V call is TRBV7-9, the J call TRBJ2-3, with D possibly matching TRBD2 (5 bases). This CDR3 contains 15 residues. V was clipped by 0 bases and J by 0 bases, with 7 bases between them. CDR1 is SEHNR, CDR2 FQNEAQ, per germline (reference sequence). The CDR3 reads CASSLAGSSTDTQYF. The CDR3 DNA is TGTGCCAGCAGCTTAGCTGGGAGTAGCACAGATACGCAGTATTTT.

This chain links TRBV4-2 with TRBJ1-2; tentatively, D is TRBD1 (5 bases). This CDR3 spans 15 amino acids. Germline CDR1 and CDR2: LGHNA and YNFKEQ. V gave up 0 bases and J gave up 7 bases, with 15 bases separating them. The CDR3 DNA reads TGTGCCAGCAGCCAAGATGACAAACTTGGGACTGGCTACACCTTC. Its protein is CASSQDDKLGTGYTF.

The V and J genes are TRBV18 and TRBJ1-2, with 8 bases that match TRBD1. The CDR3 totals 13 residues. From germline, CDR1 is KGHSH and CDR2 LQKENI. Losses at the gene ends were 6 bases for V and 6 bases for J; bases not matched to a gene: 6. The CDR3 loop reads CASSPDREDGYTF. The CDR3 bases are TGTGCCAGCTCCCCGGACAGGGAGGATGGCTACACCTTC.

The chain uses TRBV6-5 and TRBJ1-2; 7 bases match TRBD1. The CDR3 extends over 14 amino acids. Germline V gene sequence: CDR1 MNHEY, CDR2 SVGAGI. The J segment lost 8 bases and the V segment lost 6 bases, leaving 12 bases of the junction unmatched. CDR3 in amino acids: CASRTLQGTEGYTF. CDR3 coding DNA: TGTGCCAGCAGGACGTTACAGGGGACGGAGGGCTACACCTTC.

This clone appeared a single time. The genes are TRBV2 and TRBJ2-1, with 7 nucleotides matching TRBD2. After removal of 6 bases from V and 9 bases from J, the junction contained 8 bases not matched to a gene. Germline-derived CDR1 and CDR2 are SNHLY and FYNNEI. The CDR3 extends over 13 amino acids. This CDR3 is CASSRGSRSEQFF. For the CDR3, the DNA is TGTGCCAGCAGCCGCGGGAGTCGAAGTGAGCAGTTCTTC.